The entry below describes one TCR beta chain. V was pared by 6 bases and J by 5 bases, with 14 bases between. The CDR3 contains 13 residues. The sample comes from a study of blood T cells in healthy people across ages. Through a sample-barcoded 5' primer and a J-beta primer mix, a second PCR was run for about 6 to 12 cycles. TCRdb re-analysed the 5' RACE reads in MiXCR, keeping a single row per CDR3 protein. Found here are roughly 2 million distinct CDR3 sequences, roughly 49% of them singletons; the top ten hold around 2.1%. This clonotype originated in a woman between 35 and 50 years old in good health. The rearrangement uses TRBV12-3 or TRBV12-4 and TRBJ2-7; the D gene is possibly TRBD2 (6 bases). The sequenced material came from blood. DNA for the CDR3: TGTGCCAGCAGACTTAGGTGGGGGGACGAGCAGTACTTC. Amino acid sequence: CASRLRWGDEQYF.